The present T cell receptor (beta chain) was sequenced within a study of shared clonotypes between healthy human individuals. Background on the study: The plates for each donor numbered three CD4 naive, three CD4 memory, two CD8 naive and one CD8 memory. Whole-study results and caveats: The donor pool, a small one, limited the genetic and exposure-history diversity represented. Non-shared clonotypes had lower generation probabilities than those shared by all four donors.

The assay was immunoSEQ multiplex PCR, and TCRdb's table has in-frame clones only and misses some. Of millions of clones in the sample, approximately 94% were seen once. This clone came up once. Its matching antigen is unknown. Germline CDR1 is SGHRS and CDR2 is YFSETQ. This CDR3 is 15 amino acids long. Trimming took 4 bases from V and 3 from J; bases not matched to a gene: 3. Sequences were obtained from naive CD4+ T cells sorted from blood. The sample's subset: CD45RA+ positively selected. The genes are TRBV5-1 and TRBJ2-1; 11 nucleotides align to TRBD1. This TCR was sampled from a man aged 18 to 29 in good health. The CDR3 spells CASSRGTGGYNEQFF. In DNA form, the CDR3 reads TGCGCCAGCAGCCGAGGGACAGGGGGCTACAATGAGCAGTTCTTC.